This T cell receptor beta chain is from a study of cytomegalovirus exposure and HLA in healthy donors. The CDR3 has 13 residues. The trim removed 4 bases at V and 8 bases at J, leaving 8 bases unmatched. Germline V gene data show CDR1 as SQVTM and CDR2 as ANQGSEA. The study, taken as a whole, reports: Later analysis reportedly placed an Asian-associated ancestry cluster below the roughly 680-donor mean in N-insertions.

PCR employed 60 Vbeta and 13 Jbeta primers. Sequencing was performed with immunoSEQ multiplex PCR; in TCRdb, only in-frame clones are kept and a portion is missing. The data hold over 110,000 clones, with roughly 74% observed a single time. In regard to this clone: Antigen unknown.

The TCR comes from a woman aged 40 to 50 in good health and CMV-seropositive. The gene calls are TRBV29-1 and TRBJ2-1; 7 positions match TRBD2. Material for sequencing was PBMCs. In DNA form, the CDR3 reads TGCAGCGTTGCGAGCGGGATCGGAGATGAGCAGTTCTTC. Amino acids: CSVASGIGDEQFF.